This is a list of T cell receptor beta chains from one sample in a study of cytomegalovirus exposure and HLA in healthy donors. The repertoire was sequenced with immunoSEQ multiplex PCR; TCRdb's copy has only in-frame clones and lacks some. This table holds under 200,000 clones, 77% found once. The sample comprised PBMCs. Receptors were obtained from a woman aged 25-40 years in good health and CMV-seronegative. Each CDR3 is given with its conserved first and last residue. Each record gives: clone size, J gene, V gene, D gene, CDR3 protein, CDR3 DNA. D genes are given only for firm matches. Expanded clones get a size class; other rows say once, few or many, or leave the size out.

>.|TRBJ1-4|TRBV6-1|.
CASSRQISTNEKLFF
TGTGCCAGCAGTAGACAGATATCAACTAATGAAAAACTGTTTTTT
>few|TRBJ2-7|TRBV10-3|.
CAISSTRSSYEQYF
TGTGCCATCAGTTCGACTCGAAGCTCCTACGAGCAGTACTTC
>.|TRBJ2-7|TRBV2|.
CASSVTVSYEQYF
TGTGCCAGCAGTGTGACAGTTTCCTACGAGCAGTACTTC
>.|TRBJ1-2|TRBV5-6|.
CASSLADYGYTF
TGTGCCAGCAGCTTGGCCGACTATGGCTACACCTTC
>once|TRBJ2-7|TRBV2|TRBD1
CASGGQGYEQYF
TGTGCCAGCGGGGGACAGGGTTACGAGCAGTACTTC
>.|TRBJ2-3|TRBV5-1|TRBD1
CASSKDRGKGDTQYF
TGCGCCAGCAGCAAGGACAGGGGGAAAGGAGATACGCAGTATTTT
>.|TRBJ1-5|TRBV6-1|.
CASAGQFNQPQHF
TGTGCCAGCGCAGGACAGTTCAATCAGCCCCAGCATTTT
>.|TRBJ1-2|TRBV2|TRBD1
CASSGDSLLGGYTF
TGTGCCAGCAGTGGGGACAGTCTCCTCGGTGGCTACACCTTC
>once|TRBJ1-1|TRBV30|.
CAWKYSGTEAFF
TGTGCCTGGAAATACTCGGGGACTGAAGCTTTCTTT
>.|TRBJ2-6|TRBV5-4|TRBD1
CAGSGTGRSGANVLTF
TGTGCCGGGTCCGGGACAGGGAGGTCTGGGGCCAACGTCCTGACTTTC
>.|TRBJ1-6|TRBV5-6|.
CASSLGSGNNSPLHF
TGTGCCAGCAGCTTGGGATCAGGGAATAATTCACCCCTCCACTTT
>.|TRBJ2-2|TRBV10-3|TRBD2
CAISEGSGGNTGELFF
TGTGCCATCAGTGAGGGGAGCGGGGGGAACACCGGGGAGCTGTTTTTT
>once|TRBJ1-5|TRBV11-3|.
CASSLDSQSNQPQHF
TGTGCCAGCAGCTTAGATTCACAGAGCAATCAGCCCCAGCATTTT
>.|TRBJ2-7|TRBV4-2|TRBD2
CASSQEGTSGGYEQYF
TGTGCCAGCAGCCAAGAGGGGACGAGCGGGGGCTACGAGCAGTACTTC
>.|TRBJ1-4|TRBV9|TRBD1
CASSVDLGTGGEKLFF
TGTGCCAGCAGCGTAGACCTTGGGACAGGGGGTGAAAAACTGTTTTTT
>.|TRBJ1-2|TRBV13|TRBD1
CASSLTGGTGYTF
TGTGCCAGCAGCCTTACAGGGGGCACGGGCTACACCTTC
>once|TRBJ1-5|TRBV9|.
CASSPQGLGQPQHF
TGTGCCAGCAGCCCTCAGGGTTTGGGTCAGCCCCAGCATTTT
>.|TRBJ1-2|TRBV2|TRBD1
CASRAGTGESYTF
TGTGCCAGCAGGGCCGGGACAGGGGAAAGCTACACCTTC
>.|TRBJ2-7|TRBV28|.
CAATPKNRYEQYF
TGTGCCGCTACCCCCAAAAATCGTTACGAGCAGTACTTC
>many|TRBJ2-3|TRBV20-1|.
CSALSATQYF
TGCAGTGCTCTATCCGCGACGCAGTATTTT
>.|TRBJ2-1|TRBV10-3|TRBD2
CAISRTGTTNNEQFF
TGTGCCATCAGCCGAACCGGGACTACCAACAATGAGCAGTTCTTC
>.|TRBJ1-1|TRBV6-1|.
CASSGQGLGDLAFF
TGTGCCAGCAGTGGTCAGGGGTTGGGGGATTTGGCTTTCTTT
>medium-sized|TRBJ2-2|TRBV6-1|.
CASSESAEGTGELFF
TGTGCCAGCAGTGAATCGGCTGAGGGTACCGGGGAGCTGTTTTTT
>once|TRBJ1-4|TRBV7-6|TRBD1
CASSFGQGTNEKLFF
TGTGCCAGCAGCTTCGGACAGGGGACTAATGAAAAACTGTTTTTT
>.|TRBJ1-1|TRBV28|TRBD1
CASKRGTGGEREAFF
TGTGCCAGTAAGAGGGGGACAGGGGGCGAAAGAGAAGCTTTCTTT
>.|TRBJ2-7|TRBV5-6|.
CASSLLTGEQYF
TGTGCCAGCAGCTTGCTAACGGGGGAGCAGTACTTC
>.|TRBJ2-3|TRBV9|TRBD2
CASSVEFSGALSTDTQYF
TGTGCCAGCAGCGTAGAGTTTAGCGGGGCCCTTAGCACAGATACGCAGTATTTT
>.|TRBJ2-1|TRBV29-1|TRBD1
CSTRQGFYNEQFF
TGCAGCACCCGACAGGGCTTCTACAATGAGCAGTTCTTC
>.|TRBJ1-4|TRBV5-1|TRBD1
CASSLGQGAEKLFF
TGCGCCAGCAGCTTGGGACAGGGGGCGGAAAAACTGTTTTTT
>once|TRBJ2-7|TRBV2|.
CASSYFNEQYF
TGTGCCAGCAGTTACTTCAACGAGCAGTACTTC
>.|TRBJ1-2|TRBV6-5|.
CASSHWGDHNYGYTF
TGTGCCAGCAGTCACTGGGGGGATCATAACTATGGCTACACCTTC
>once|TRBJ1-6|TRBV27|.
CASSFEVYNSPLHF
TGTGCCAGCAGTTTCGAGGTCTATAATTCACCCCTCCACTTT
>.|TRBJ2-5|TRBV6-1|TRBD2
CASSGQAGGKETQYF
TGTGCCAGCAGTGGCCAAGCGGGGGGGAAAGAGACCCAGTACTTC
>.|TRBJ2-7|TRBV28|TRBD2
CACSTSGPEQYF
TGTGCCTGCAGTACTAGCGGGCCGGAGCAGTACTTC
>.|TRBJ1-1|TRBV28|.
CASSLEGTAEAFF
TGTGCCAGCAGTTTAGAGGGTACAGCCGAAGCTTTCTTT